Each of the 16 T cell receptor beta chains below was sequenced from the same sample in a study of T-cell reconstitution after alpha-beta-depleted transplantation in children. Molecular barcoding with unique molecular identifiers was used for the TCRbeta library. TCRdb re-called the PCR reads through MiXCR, storing one row per CDR3 protein. This sample has more than 40,000 distinct CDR3 sequences, with roughly half found just once. Sequences were derived from peripheral blood, sampled before TCRalphabeta/CD19-depleted stem cell transplant. These receptors all come from a boy less than two years old with SCID, due to receive a stem cell transplant.

This chain uses TRBV6-2 or TRBV6-3 with TRBJ1-6; the D gene is possibly TRBD1 (5 bases). Trimming pared 6 bases from V and 7 bases from J, leaving 7 bases between. The CDR3 loop spans 12 amino acids. Germline CDR1 MNHEY, CDR2 SVGEGT. The CDR3 bases are TGTGCCAGCAGGACAGTGAATTCACCCCTCCACTTT. As protein: CASRTVNSPLHF.

The J gene is TRBJ2-7, the V gene TRBV12-3 or TRBV12-4; the match to TRBD1 covers 9 bases. V lost 0 bases and J lost 2; bases outside the gene matches: 2. This CDR3 contains 15 residues. The CDR3 coding sequence is TGTGCCAGCAGTTTAGCCGGGACAGGGACCTACGAGCAGTACTTC. This encodes CASSLAGTGTYEQYF.

The J gene is TRBJ2-1, the V gene TRBV28, with 11 bases matching TRBD2. The CDR3 has 17 residues. V lost 5 bases, J lost 12 bases, and 18 bases stayed unmatched. The V gene's germline CDR1 is MDHEN and CDR2 SYDVKM. The CDR3 loop reads CASSPSTIAGGPQAQFF. In nucleotides, the CDR3 is TGTGCCAGCAGTCCATCCACCATAGCGGGGGGGCCTCAAGCGCAGTTCTTC.

This clonotype has a handful of counts. The V call is TRBV6-4, the J call TRBJ2-2; D may be TRBD2 (6 bases). V lost 2 bases and J 3 bases, leaving 7 bases between the germline ends. The CDR3 covers 14 residues. Germline-derived CDR1 and CDR2 are MRHNA and SNTAGT. The CDR3 reads CASSDGGDTGELFF. In nucleotides, the CDR3 is TGTGCCAGCAGTGACGGAGGGGACACCGGGGAGCTGTTTTTT.

The chain recombines TRBV5-1 with TRBJ2-7, with 7 bases that match TRBD1. This CDR3 is 15 amino acids long. Germline V lookup: CDR1 SGHRS, CDR2 YFSETQ. V lost 1 base, J lost 5 bases, and 9 bases stayed unmatched. The CDR3 here is CASSLIQGVFHEQYF. The CDR3 region has the DNA TGCGCCAGCAGCTTGATCCAGGGGGTATTCCACGAGCAGTACTTC.

The genes are TRBV18 and TRBJ2-5, with a possible D match to TRBD1 (6 bases). The CDR3 spans 13 residues. V was trimmed by 1 base and J by 3 bases, leaving 6 bases between them. Germline lookup yields CDR1 KGHSH and CDR2 LQKENI. The CDR3 protein is CASSPRQEETQYF. In DNA, the CDR3 is TGTGCCAGCTCACCACGACAGGAAGAGACCCAGTACTTC.

This clonotype was seen ten or more times. The chain uses TRBV12-3 or TRBV12-4 and TRBJ1-1, with 9 nucleotides matching TRBD1. The junction had 3 bases not matched to a gene; V was cut back by 6 bases and J by 4 bases. The CDR3 is 13 residues long. CDR3 coding DNA: TGTGCCAGCAGCCTACAGGGGGCCACTGAAGCTTTCTTT. Protein sequence: CASSLQGATEAFF.

This clonotype counts as large. The chain uses TRBV15 and TRBJ2-7; weak D call: TRBD1 (5 bases). This CDR3 contains 14 residues. V gave up 5 bases and J gave up 6 bases, with 17 bases separating them. Germline CDR1 reads LNHNV; CDR2 reads YYDKDF (reference sequence). CDR3 nucleotides: TGTGCCACCAGCTTGTCGACAGAGTTCGCCGAGCAGTACTTC. Translation: CATSLSTEFAEQYF.

V is TRBV27 and J is TRBJ2-1, with a weak D call TRBD1 (5 bases). Germline loops: CDR1 MNHEY, CDR2 SMNVEV (reference sequence). This CDR3 is built from 14 residues. The V gene lost 5 bases and the J gene lost 5 bases, with 13 bases spanning the gap. For the CDR3, the DNA is TGTGCCAGCAGTATCCGACAGTGGGACAATGAGCAGTTCTTC. This sequence encodes CASSIRQWDNEQFF.

This clonotype showed up just a few times. The CDR3 DNA reads as TGCAGTGCTAGGTACGCGGGCGATCAGCCCCAGCATTTT. It encodes CSARYAGDQPQHF. This chain links TRBV20-1 with TRBJ1-5; no definite D call. The ends were cut back, 3 bases at V and 5 bases at J, with 11 bases in the middle. Germline-derived CDR1 and CDR2 are DFQATT and SNEGSKA (reference sequence). CDR3 length: 13 residues.

In its sample, this clonotype was seen a few times. The chain recombines TRBV7-2 with TRBJ2-1; no firm D call. Trimming removed 5 bases from V and 8 bases from J, with 16 bases in between. The CDR3 extends over 14 amino acids. Per germline, CDR1 SGHTA and CDR2 FQGNSA. The CDR3 loop is CASSPAPAWDEQFF. CDR3 nucleotide sequence: TGTGCCAGCAGCCCCGCCCCCGCGTGGGATGAGCAGTTCTTC.

The V gene is TRBV7-9, the J gene TRBJ1-1, with 12 positions matching TRBD1. Germline CDR1 reads SEHNR; CDR2 reads FQNEAQ (reference sequence). CDR3 size: 15 residues. The V gene end was trimmed by 0 bases and the J gene end by 5 bases; junction bases not matched to a gene: 1. Here the CDR3 DNA reads TGTGCCAGCAGCTTAGCGGGACAGGGGGCAACTGAAGCTTTCTTT. It codes for CASSLAGQGATEAFF.

The rearrangement joins TRBV5-1 to TRBJ1-1, with D possibly matching TRBD1 (6 bases). V lost 3 bases and J lost 3, with 18 bases in between. The germline CDR1 and CDR2 sequences are SGHRS and YFSETQ. The CDR3 sequence is 16 residues long. CDR3 region: CASSSPKTGRYTEAFF. The CDR3 bases are TGCGCCAGCAGCTCTCCCAAAACAGGGAGGTACACTGAAGCTTTCTTT.

This rearrangement joins TRBV7-2 to TRBJ1-1; a weak D match, TRBD1 (5 bases). Looked up from germline, CDR1 is SGHTA and CDR2 is FQGNSA. Trimming stripped 6 bases from V and 0 bases from J, with 20 bases between. This CDR3 is 17 amino acids long. For the CDR3, the DNA is TGTGCCAGCAGGCGTTTTAATGGGGGGATTATGAACACTGAAGCTTTCTTT. Its protein is CASRRFNGGIMNTEAFF.

This chain's CDR3 is CASSSTGGETDTQYF. The CDR3 DNA reads as TGTGCCAGCAGCTCAACAGGGGGCGAGACAGATACGCAGTATTTT. The chain combines TRBV7-9 with TRBJ2-3; 9 positions agree with TRBD1. The CDR3 consists of 15 residues. The germline V gene has CDR1 SEHNR and CDR2 FQNEAQ (reference sequence). The V segment lost 4 bases and the J segment 3 bases; nucleotides outside the gene matches: 5.

This clonotype was counted between two and nine times. This sequence joins TRBV10-3 and TRBJ2-5; the D is unclear. The V and J ends lost 0 bases and 0 bases respectively, with 14 bases between them. The CDR3 loop spans 17 amino acids. Looked up from germline, CDR1 is ENHRY and CDR2 is SYGVKD. The CDR3 coding sequence is TGTGCCATCAGTGAGTCGATTGGAGTAGCCGACCAAGAGACCCAGTACTTC. Translating gives CAISESIGVADQETQYF.